This T cell receptor (beta chain) was identified during a study of T cell changes during pregnancy in multiple sclerosis. Sequenced by immunoSEQ multiplex PCR; TCRdb stores in-frame clones only, minus some. Found here are about 120,000 clones, approximately 93% of them singletons; the top ten hold approximately 6.3%. This clone was observed a single time. This CDR3 is built from 16 residues. Unmatched junction bases numbered 7, after V lost 0 bases and J lost 5 bases. Germline assignment: CDR1 MNHEY and CDR2 SMNVEV (reference sequence). This receptor was obtained from a female donor with multiple sclerosis, enrolled in a pregnancy study. Sequencing was performed on peripheral blood, taken before pregnancy. The chain joins TRBV27 to TRBJ2-1; 7 bases are a match to TRBD1. Here the CDR3 reads CASSLSTGVWDNEQFF. CDR3 nucleotide sequence: TGTGCCAGCAGTTTATCTACAGGGGTGTGGGACAATGAGCAGTTCTTC.